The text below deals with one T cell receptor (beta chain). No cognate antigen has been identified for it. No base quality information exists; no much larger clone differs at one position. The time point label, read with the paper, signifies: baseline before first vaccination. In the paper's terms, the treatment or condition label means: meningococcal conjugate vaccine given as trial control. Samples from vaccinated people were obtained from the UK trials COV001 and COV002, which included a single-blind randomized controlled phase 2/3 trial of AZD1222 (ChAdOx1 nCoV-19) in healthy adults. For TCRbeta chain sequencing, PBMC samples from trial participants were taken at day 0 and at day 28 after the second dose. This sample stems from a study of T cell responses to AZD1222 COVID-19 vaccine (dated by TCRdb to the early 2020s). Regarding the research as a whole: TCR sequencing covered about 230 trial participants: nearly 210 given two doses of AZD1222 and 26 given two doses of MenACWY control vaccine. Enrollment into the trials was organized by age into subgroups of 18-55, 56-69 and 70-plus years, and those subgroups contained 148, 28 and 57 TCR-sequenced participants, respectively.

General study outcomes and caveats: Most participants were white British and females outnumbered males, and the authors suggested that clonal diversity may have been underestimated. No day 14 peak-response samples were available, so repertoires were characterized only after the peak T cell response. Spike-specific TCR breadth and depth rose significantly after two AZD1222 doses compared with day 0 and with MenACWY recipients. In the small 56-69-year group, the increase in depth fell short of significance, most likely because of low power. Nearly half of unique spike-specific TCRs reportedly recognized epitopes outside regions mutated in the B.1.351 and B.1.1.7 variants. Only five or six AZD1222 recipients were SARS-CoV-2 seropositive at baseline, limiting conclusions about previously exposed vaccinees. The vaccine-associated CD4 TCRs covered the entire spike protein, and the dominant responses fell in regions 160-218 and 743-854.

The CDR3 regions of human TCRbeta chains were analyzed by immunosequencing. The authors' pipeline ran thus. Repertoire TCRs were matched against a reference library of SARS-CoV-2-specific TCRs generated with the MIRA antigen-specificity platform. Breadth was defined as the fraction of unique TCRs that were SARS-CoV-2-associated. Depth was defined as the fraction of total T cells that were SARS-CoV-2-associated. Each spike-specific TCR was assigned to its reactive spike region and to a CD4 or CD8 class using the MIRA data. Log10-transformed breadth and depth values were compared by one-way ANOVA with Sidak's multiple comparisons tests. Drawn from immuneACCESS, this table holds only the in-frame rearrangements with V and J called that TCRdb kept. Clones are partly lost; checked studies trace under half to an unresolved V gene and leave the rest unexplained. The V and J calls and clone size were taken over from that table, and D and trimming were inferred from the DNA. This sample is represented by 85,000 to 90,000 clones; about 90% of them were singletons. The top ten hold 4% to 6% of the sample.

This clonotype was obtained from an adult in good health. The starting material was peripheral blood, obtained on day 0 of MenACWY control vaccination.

The CDR3 here reads CASSFSQGAEGYTF. The sequenced DNA: TGTGCCAGCAGTTTTTCGCAGGGGGCGGAAGGCTACACCTTC. The chain joins TRBV27 to TRBJ1-2; 8 bases in the junction line up with TRBD1. The CDR3 sequence holds 14 residues, the cysteine and phenylalanine included. Kept here is only the CDR3 DNA, which spans 42 bases and is read in frame from base 1. Based on the germline V gene (reference sequence), the CDR1 and CDR2 sequences are MNHEY and SMNVEV. At the junction V is shortened by 3 bases and J by 8 bases; bases outside the gene matches: 8.